The next 32 T cell receptor beta chains were all read from a single sample in a study of T-cell memory formation after mild COVID-19. TCRdb processed the 5' RACE reads anew with MiXCR; each CDR3 protein has one entry. The sample lists roughly 510,000 distinct CDR3 sequences; 17% were seen once. Sequenced sample: PBMCs or a T cell subset sorted from them (not recorded which). The receptor set was obtained from an adult woman who had mild COVID-19 (a few samples of this study predate the infection). Cell type and time point are not known.

The chain links TRBV6-6 to TRBJ1-2, with D perhaps TRBD1 (6 bases). The CDR3 contains 16 residues. The V end was cut by 2 bases, the J end by 3 bases, with 16 bases between. The germline V gene encodes CDR1 MNHNY and CDR2 SVGAGI (reference sequence). CDR3 sequence reads: CASSYQGGGEYYGYTF. The CDR3 nucleotides are TGTGCCAGCAGTTACCAGGGAGGGGGGGAATACTATGGCTACACCTTC.

This clonotype was picked up many times. V gene TRBV5-1 combines with J gene TRBJ2-7, with 7 bases that match TRBD1. The junction had 4 bases not matched to a gene; V was cut back by 4 bases and J by 0 bases. The CDR3 runs to 14 residues. CDR1 and CDR2 from the germline V gene are SGHRS and YFSETQ. The CDR3 DNA reads TGCGCCAGCAGCCAGGGGGACGGCTCCTACGAGCAGTACTTC. It specifies CASSQGDGSYEQYF.

This clonotype appeared a few times. The rearrangement uses TRBV27 and TRBJ2-7; D is possibly TRBD2 (5 bases). Germline CDR1 reads MNHEY; CDR2 reads SMNVEV (reference sequence). The CDR3 spans 14 residues. V lost 5 bases and J 2 bases, leaving 13 bases between the germline ends. In nucleotides, the CDR3 is TGTGCCAGCAGTCTGCGCGGGTACACCTACGAGCAGTACTTC. This codes for CASSLRGYTYEQYF.

V is TRBV5-1 and J is TRBJ2-2; unclear D gene. The CDR3 is 15 residues long. CDR1 and CDR2 (germline): SGHRS, YFSETQ. Between the trimmed V and J ends, which lost 4 bases and 4 bases, there was a span of 14 bases. The CDR3 DNA reads TGCGCCAGCAGCCCCCTTGAAGGTGGCACCGGGGAGCTGTTTTTT. Amino acids: CASSPLEGGTGELFF.

The chain uses TRBV7-8 and TRBJ2-2; 11 bases map to TRBD2. The CDR3 runs to 18 residues. The V segment lost 1 base and the J segment 2 bases; nucleotides outside the gene matches: 6. Germline V gene lookup returns CDR1 SGHVS and CDR2 FQNEAQ. CDR3 amino acids: CASSLEVAGGPNTGELFF. CDR3 nucleotides: TGTGCCAGCAGCTTAGAGGTAGCGGGAGGGCCAAACACCGGGGAGCTGTTTTTT.

This clonotype was counted a few times. The chain has TRBV7-2 and TRBJ2-7; D is unclear. Trimming removed 1 base from V and 2 bases from J, with 9 bases in between. The CDR3 is 14 amino acids. The germline V gene has CDR1 SGHTA and CDR2 FQGNSA. The CDR3 sequence: CASSLVVETYEQYF. The CDR3, as DNA: TGTGCCAGCAGCTTAGTCGTAGAAACCTACGAGCAGTACTTC.

There are many counts of this clonotype. CDR3 DNA sequence: TGTGCCAGCAGCGATGTACGCCGGATTGAGGATGAGCAGTTCTTC. It is translated as CASSDVRRIEDEQFF. The chain joins TRBV7-6 to TRBJ2-1; no firm D call. The CDR3 is 15 residues long. In germline, CDR1 is SGHVS, CDR2 FNYEAQ. The V end lost 5 bases, the J end lost 8 bases, and 19 bases lay between the germline ends.

In this sample, this clonotype turned up a few times. The chain couples TRBV5-1 to TRBJ2-1; TRBD2 agrees at 13 bases. Trimming took 3 bases from V and 8 from J; bases not matched to a gene: 8. CDR3 length equals 16 residues. Germline loops: CDR1 SGHRS, CDR2 YFSETQ. The CDR3 DNA is TGCGCCAGCAGCTCCGGACTAGCGGGAGCTTCGGATGAGCAGTTCTTC. It yields the protein CASSSGLAGASDEQFF.

This clonotype has only a few counts. The chain combines TRBV4-3 with TRBJ2-4; 8 bases line up with TRBD2. V was clipped by 1 base and J by 5 bases; unmatched bases: 1. The CDR3 is 14 amino acids. Germline CDR1 is LGHNA and CDR2 is YSLEER. CDR3 loop: CASSQAGGQNIQYF. The CDR3 coding sequence is TGCGCCAGCAGCCAAGCGGGAGGGCAAAACATTCAGTACTTC.

The chain is built from TRBV5-6 and TRBJ2-1; 10 bases line up with TRBD2. With V trimmed by 1 base and J by 7 bases, 8 bases remained unmatched. The CDR3 extends over 16 amino acids. From germline, CDR1 is SGHDT and CDR2 YYEEEE. The chain's CDR3 is CASSLTLAGELNEQFF. The DNA for the CDR3 is TGTGCCAGCAGCTTGACGCTAGCGGGAGAGTTGAATGAGCAGTTCTTC. Full variable domain (outside the CDR3, taken from reference TRBV5-6 and TRBJ2-1): DAGVTQSPTHLIKTRGQQVTLRCSPKSGHDTVSWYQQALGQGPQFIFQYYEEEERQRGNFPDRFSGHQFPNYSSELNVNALLLGDSALYLCASSLTLAGELNEQFFGPGTRLTVL.

The chain carries TRBV7-9 and TRBJ2-2; TRBD2 matches 9 bases. The V gene's germline CDR1 is SEHNR and CDR2 FQNEAQ (reference sequence). V lost 3 bases and J lost 8; bases outside the gene matches: 4. The CDR3 is made up of 14 amino acids. The CDR3 is CASSFSGSDGELFF. In DNA, the CDR3 is TGTGCCAGCAGCTTTAGCGGGAGTGATGGGGAGCTGTTTTTT.

This clonotype turned up a few times. The chain carries TRBV11-3 and TRBJ1-1; D not resolved. Trimming pared 1 base from V and 4 bases from J, leaving 16 bases between. Germline V lookup: CDR1 SGHNT, CDR2 YENEEA. This CDR3 is 16 amino acids long. CDR3 protein: CASSLALLAKGTEAFF. CDR3 DNA sequence: TGTGCCAGCAGCTTAGCCTTATTGGCCAAGGGCACTGAAGCTTTCTTT.

J is TRBJ1-1 and V is TRBV5-1; D is undetermined. CDR1 is SGHRS, CDR2 YFSETQ, per germline. This CDR3 has 15 residues. The V end was cut by 0 bases, the J end by 7 bases, with 16 bases between. The CDR3: CASSLVLSPVHEAFF. The CDR3 nucleotides are TGCGCCAGCAGCTTGGTTTTGTCGCCCGTTCATGAAGCTTTCTTT.

The V and J genes are TRBV30 and TRBJ2-3; 12 bases match TRBD2. Germline V CDR1 and CDR2: GTSNPN, SVGIG (reference sequence). V shed 4 bases, J shed 3 bases, and the junction held 5 bases outside the gene matches. The CDR3 contains 15 residues. CDR3 residues: CAWKKLAGGTDTQYF. The DNA for the CDR3 is TGTGCCTGGAAAAAACTAGCGGGGGGAACAGATACGCAGTATTTT.

V is TRBV25-1 and J is TRBJ2-4; 7 bases agree with TRBD2. Germline values: CDR1 MGHDK, CDR2 SYGVNS. This CDR3 is 14 amino acids long. With 0 bases clipped from V and 7 bases from J, the junction kept 3 bases outside the gene matches. CDR3 region: CASSEYGGGNIQYF. The CDR3 DNA sequence: TGTGCCAGCAGTGAATATGGGGGAGGGAACATTCAGTACTTC.

The CDR3, as DNA: TGTGCCAGCAGTCGTGGGACAGGGACCATCTCCTACGAGCAGTACTTC. It codes for CASSRGTGTISYEQYF. The genes are TRBV6-5 and TRBJ2-7; 9 bases align to TRBD1. Germline trimming cut 5 bases from V and 0 bases from J; bases unmatched to any gene: 8. Looked up from germline, CDR1 is MNHEY and CDR2 is SVGAGI. The CDR3 covers 16 residues.

The sample holds many counts of this clonotype. The chain uses TRBV7-9 and TRBJ2-7, with a tentative D call TRBD2 (6 bases). Trimming took 5 bases from V and 6 from J, leaving 17 bases between them. CDR1 is SEHNR and CDR2 is FQNEAQ in the germline V gene (reference sequence). This CDR3 is built from 14 residues. For the CDR3, the DNA is TGTGCCAGCAGCCCATCGGGAGCTAGGGTCGAGCAGTACTTC. It codes for CASSPSGARVEQYF.

This rearrangement joins TRBV19 to TRBJ1-4; D perhaps matches TRBD1 (5 bases). The CDR3 extends over 16 amino acids. Germline V gives CDR1 LNHDA, CDR2 SQIVND (reference sequence). V shed 3 bases and J shed 6 bases, with 17 bases lying between them. For the CDR3, the DNA is TGTGCCAGTAGTATTACGAGGGGCAGGATTTATGAAAAACTGTTTTTT. It encodes CASSITRGRIYEKLFF.

This clonotype appeared a few times. The rearrangement uses TRBV6-2 or TRBV6-3 and TRBJ1-1, with TRBD1 identical over 7 bases. From germline, CDR1 is MNHEY and CDR2 SVGEGT. V was pared by 5 bases and J by 5 bases, with 17 bases of the junction left unmatched. CDR3 length: 17 residues. In DNA, the CDR3 is TGTGCCAGCAGTCCCAGTTCGTCGTCGACAGGGAGGACTGAAGCTTTCTTT. This translates into CASSPSSSSTGRTEAFF.

The CDR3 protein is CASSVRRAADTQYF. The CDR3, as DNA: TGTGCCAGCAGTGTTCGCAGGGCCGCAGATACGCAGTATTTT. The V gene is TRBV2, the J gene TRBJ2-3; D is perhaps TRBD1 (5 bases). The ends were cut back, 4 bases at V and 4 bases at J, with 12 bases in the middle. In germline, CDR1 is SNHLY, CDR2 FYNNEI. CDR3 length: 14 amino acids.

The chain employs TRBV30 and TRBJ2-1, with D hard to call. This CDR3 region has 14 residues. V gave up 1 base and J gave up 0 bases, with 7 bases separating them. The V gene's germline CDR1 is GTSNPN and CDR2 SVGIG (reference sequence). The CDR3 DNA sequence: TGTGCCTGGAGTGCCCTAAACTCCTACAATGAGCAGTTCTTC. Encoded protein: CAWSALNSYNEQFF.

J is TRBJ2-1 and V is TRBV5-1, with TRBD1 as a possible D gene (5 bases). This CDR3 has 11 amino acids. The V end lost 4 bases, the J end lost 8 bases, and 7 bases lay between the germline ends. Germline-derived CDR1 and CDR2 are SGHRS and YFSETQ. As DNA, the CDR3 is TGCGCCAGCAGCACGACAGATGAGCAGTTCTTC. Translation gives CASSTTDEQFF.

The rearrangement links TRBV6-2 or TRBV6-3 to TRBJ1-5; D is possibly TRBD1 (6 bases). Germline lookup yields CDR1 MNHEY and CDR2 SVGEGT. This CDR3 contains 15 residues. The ends were cut back, 8 bases at V and 5 bases at J, with 19 bases in the middle. CDR3 sequence reads: CASRPIGQLDQPQHF. The CDR3 bases are TGTGCCAGCCGCCCCATCGGACAGCTCGATCAGCCCCAGCATTTT.

The chain uses TRBV6-5 and TRBJ2-2; D perhaps matches TRBD2 (5 bases). Germline V gene sequence: CDR1 MNHEY, CDR2 SVGAGI. V was trimmed by 8 bases and J by 5 bases, leaving 15 bases between them. The CDR3 consists of 14 residues. CDR3 region: CASFSPGWTGELFF. The CDR3 DNA follows: TGTGCCAGCTTCTCCCCGGGATGGACCGGGGAGCTGTTTTTT.

The chain is built from TRBV7-3 and TRBJ1-2; 9 positions agree with TRBD1. The V gene's germline CDR1 is SGHTA and CDR2 FQGTGA. The CDR3 extends over 14 amino acids. V lost 4 bases and J lost 8; bases outside the gene matches: 8. The CDR3 loop reads CASSSLQGAEGYTF. CDR3 nucleotide sequence: TGTGCCAGCAGCTCACTACAGGGGGCTGAAGGCTACACCTTC. Combining the CDR3 with reference TRBV7-3 and TRBJ1-2 gives the whole variable domain GAGVSQTPSNKVTEKGKYVELRCDPISGHTALYWYRQSLGQGPEFLIYFQGTGAADDSGLPNDRFFAVRPEGSVSTLKIQRTERGDSAVYLCASSSLQGAEGYTFGSGTRLTVV.

This clonotype has more than one count but fewer than ten. The rearrangement uses TRBV15 and TRBJ1-1; TRBD1 is a possible D gene (5 bases). The V gene's germline CDR1 is LNHNV and CDR2 YYDKDF (reference sequence). Trimming removed 0 bases at V and 1 base at J, with 6 bases between. The CDR3 has 14 amino acids. CDR3 amino acids: CATSRETANTEAFF. CDR3 DNA sequence: TGTGCCACCAGCAGAGAGACAGCGAACACTGAAGCTTTCTTT.

This rearrangement joins TRBV7-2 to TRBJ2-6; the D gene is possibly TRBD1 (5 bases). V gave up 5 bases and J gave up 2 bases, with 10 bases separating them. Germline V CDR1 and CDR2: SGHTA, FQGNSA. The CDR3 is 15 amino acids. The CDR3 here is CASSPGQTGANVLTF. The CDR3 bases are TGTGCCAGCAGCCCAGGACAAACTGGGGCCAACGTCCTGACTTTC.

The chain uses TRBV4-1 and TRBJ1-5; D gene unclear. This CDR3 region has 13 residues. V lost 0 bases and J lost 6, with 6 bases in between. Germline CDR1 reads MGHRA; CDR2 reads YSYEKL. The CDR3 nucleotides read TGCGCCAGCAGCCAAGAAGGCCTTCAGCCCCAGCATTTT. Translating gives CASSQEGLQPQHF.

This chain connects TRBV7-9 to TRBJ2-5; D might be TRBD2 (5 bases). The germline gives CDR1 SEHNR, CDR2 FQNEAQ (reference sequence). The CDR3 has 13 residues. With 2 bases removed from V and 5 bases from J, the gap between germline ends came to 9 bases. The chain's CDR3 is CASSLSGMETQYF. The CDR3 bases are TGTGCCAGCAGCTTATCGGGAATGGAGACCCAGTACTTC.

The chain combines TRBV7-9 with TRBJ2-7, with TRBD2 as a possible D gene (5 bases). There are 15 residues in the CDR3. Trimming left V 4 bases short and J 2 bases short, with 15 bases between. The germline CDR1 and CDR2 sequences are SEHNR and FQNEAQ (reference sequence). DNA for the CDR3: TGTGCCAGCAGCTCCGCCGCGGAGGCCACCTACGAGCAGTACTTC. It specifies CASSSAAEATYEQYF.

The chain combines TRBV14 with TRBJ2-3, with 8 bases identical to TRBD1. CDR3 length: 16 residues. The junction had 8 bases not matched to a gene; V was cut back by 5 bases and J by 1 base. Germline lookup yields CDR1 SGHDN and CDR2 FVKESK. In DNA, the CDR3 is TGTGCCAGCAGCAAGTCCAGGGGGCCCGGCACAGATACGCAGTATTTT. The encoded protein is CASSKSRGPGTDTQYF. Full variable domain (remainder filled in from reference TRBV14 and TRBJ2-3): EAGVTQFPSHSVIEKGQTVTLRCDPISGHDNLYWYRRVMGKEIKFLLHFVKESKQDESGMPNNRFLAERTGGTYSTLKVQPAELEDSGVYFCASSKSRGPGTDTQYFGPGTRLTVL.

This chain joins TRBV3-1 and TRBJ2-1; D unclear. Germline CDR1 LGHDT, CDR2 YNNKEL (reference sequence). The CDR3 is made up of 16 amino acids. Trimming left V 4 bases short and J 0 bases short, with 13 bases between. The CDR3 reads CASSLALPSSYNEQFF. The CDR3 DNA is TGTGCCAGCAGCCTGGCATTACCCAGCTCCTACAATGAGCAGTTCTTC.